This is a list of T cell receptor beta chains from one sample in a study of blood T cell repertoires in COVID-19. Method: immunoSEQ multiplex PCR; TCRdb's copy keeps in-frame clones and lacks some. Of around 190,000 clones listed, around 79% are singletons. The specimen sequenced was peripheral blood. The receptor source for this set is a woman between 50 and 59 years old with acute or convalescent COVID-19. Both conserved end residues are part of each CDR3.

j_call v_call cdr3_aa
TRBJ2-7 TRBV27 CASGVRTGKSSYEQYF
TRBJ1-2 TRBV27 CASTLRTGSPEYGYTF
TRBJ1-1 TRBV25-1 CASSEGGRGTNTEAFF
TRBJ1-5 TRBV18 CASSPPGSEGGQHF
TRBJ2-7 TRBV27 CASSFGRQSSYEQYF
TRBJ1-6 TRBV12-3/TRBV12-4 CASRVQDNSPLHF
TRBJ1-4 TRBV30 CAWSRTATNEKLFF
TRBJ1-1 TRBV7-2 CASSTTSNTEAFF
TRBJ2-7 TRBV3-1/TRBV3-2 CASSQGASYEQYF
TRBJ2-7 TRBV10-3 CAISGPASGGAYEQYF
TRBJ1-2 TRBV6-5 CASSPTGANGYTF
TRBJ2-3 TRBV5-1 CASTRGDEDTQYF
TRBJ1-2 TRBV6-5 CASRNNREHYGYTF
TRBJ2-7 TRBV27 CASRGTGGSYEQYF
TRBJ2-1 TRBV19 CASSSRVRDEQFF
TRBJ1-1 TRBV6-5 CASSYSGQMNTEAFF
TRBJ2-3 TRBV27 CASSLRAGGADTQYF
TRBJ1-6 TRBV2 CASSRGSLRESPLHF
TRBJ1-1 TRBV11-2 CASSLGRGHTEAFF
TRBJ2-1 TRBV18 CASSSAISSYNEQFF
TRBJ2-1 TRBV9 CASSYSGGPYNEQFF
TRBJ2-3 TRBV18 CASSDRGGGTDTQYF
TRBJ2-1 TRBV10-1 CASSDGSGHNEQFF
TRBJ2-6 TRBV6-2/TRBV6-3 CASSSRGLRGANVLTF
TRBJ1-1 TRBV11-2 CASSRGFSTEAFF
TRBJ2-2 TRBV2 CASSKGQGNGELFF
TRBJ2-5 TRBV6-5 CASSSVLAGQETQYF
TRBJ1-1 TRBV19 CASSPTGARNTEAFF
TRBJ2-1 TRBV5-1 CASAPGGHNEQFF
TRBJ2-7 TRBV14 CASSQSGQGSVEQYF
TRBJ1-6 TRBV7-9 CASSLTPLGTANSPLHF
TRBJ1-6 TRBV28 CASDWTGRNSPLHF
TRBJ2-1 TRBV5-4 CASSLARREDEQFF
TRBJ1-1 TRBV6-1 CASSALQQGTRAEAFF
TRBJ1-6 TRBV5-5 CASSSTGNSPLHF
TRBJ2-7 TRBV4-2 CASSQGAPYEQYF
TRBJ2-7 TRBV5-1 CASSLGGTGRSYEQYF
TRBJ1-1 TRBV10-3 CAIRDALQGAAFF
TRBJ2-1 TRBV5-1 CDQHRLPLFNEQFF
TRBJ1-1 TRBV6-5 CASSYGGTSTGAFF
TRBJ1-1 TRBV6-1 CASSEGVNTEAFF
TRBJ2-1 TRBV9 CASSAGTSVYNEQFF
TRBJ1-5 TRBV4-1 CASSQEGRGWNQPQHF
TRBJ2-7 TRBV19 CASSLTGGSYEQYF
TRBJ2-2 TRBV24-1 CATRTEGTGELFF
TRBJ1-1 TRBV6-2/TRBV6-3 CASSSQGVGEAFF
TRBJ1-2 TRBV20-1 CSLLDRLFTF
TRBJ1-1 TRBV28 CASRLGQTNTEAFF